The clone carrying this T cell receptor (beta chain) was seen a single time. Its target is not known. The sample belongs to a study of glioma-infiltrating T cells. Study overall: Sequencing aimed for 4.5- to 10-fold coverage of about a million peripheral T cells.

V lost 4 bases to trimming and J lost 0 bases, with 9 bases between them. In germline, CDR1 is SGHRS, CDR2 YFSETQ. This CDR3 region has 14 residues. Using RNA template, CDR3s of TCR alpha and beta were amplified with iRepertoire arm-PCR. For one-step reverse transcription and amplification, about 85-400 ng of tissue mRNA or PBMC total RNA was used. TCRdb processed the multiplex PCR reads anew with MiXCR; each CDR3 protein has one entry. In the table there are about 410,000 distinct CDR3 sequences, around 45% of which are singletons. General study points: A blood CDR3 motif signature was depleted in highly divergent patients.

Sequenced input: glioma tissue, nonneoplastic brain tissue, or PBMCs (not recorded which). The chain uses TRBV5-1 and TRBJ2-3, with D hard to call. The sequence was obtained from a human donor with low-grade glioma or glioblastoma, undergoing nonglioma brain surgery, or in good health (not recorded which). The DNA of the CDR3 is TGCGCCAGCAGCCCCGCCGGGAGCACAGATACGCAGTATTTT. It codes for CASSPAGSTDTQYF.